Below are 5 T cell receptor beta chains sequenced from a single sample in a study of CD8+ T cells in alopecia areata (dated by TCRdb to between 2018 and 2020). The library was generated by the immunoSEQ multiplex PCR assay. RNA was extracted from all samples and reverse transcribed into cDNA as template for TCR sequencing. Held by TCRdb, this immuneACCESS table contains in-frame sequences only and omits some clones. Under half of the omission traces to an unresolved V gene where checked; the cause of the rest is unknown. Across this sample there are 210,000 or so clones, with approximately 65% seen only once. Roughly 1.2% of the sample lies in the top ten. The treatment or condition label corresponds to: oral pan-JAK inhibitor, 5-10 mg twice daily. The sequencing here drew on CD4+ T cells sorted from blood, taken between weeks 44 and 45, from a patient treated with tofacitinib. The receptors here all came from a human donor with alopecia areata.

This chain uses TRBV7-8 with TRBJ1-1; no clear D gene. Germline-derived CDR1 and CDR2 are SGHVS and FQNEAQ. The length of the CDR3 is 15 residues. Trimming shortened V by 5 bases and J by 0 bases, and 13 bases separated the two germline ends. In nucleotides, the CDR3 is TGTGCCAGCAGCCCGATCGGGAGCATGAACACTGAAGCTTTCTTT. This sequence encodes CASSPIGSMNTEAFF. Based on the CDR3 plus reference TRBV7-8 and TRBJ1-1, the full variable domain is GAGVSQSPRYKVAKRGQDVALRCDPISGHVSLFWYQQALGQGPEFLTYFQNEAQLDKSGLPSDRFFAERPEGSVSTLKIQRTQQEDSAVYLCASSPIGSMNTEAFFGQGTRLTVV.

The chain is built from TRBV30 and TRBJ1-2; the match to TRBD1 covers 9 bases. Germline V CDR1 and CDR2: GTSNPN, SVGIG (reference sequence). CDR3 size: 15 residues. The V and J ends lost 3 bases and 8 bases, in that order; junction bases with no gene match: 13. The CDR3 sequence is CAWSEILQGAGGYTF. CDR3 coding DNA: TGTGCCTGGAGCGAAATATTACAGGGGGCAGGCGGCTACACCTTC.

This chain uses TRBV27 with TRBJ2-2, with D possibly being TRBD1 (5 bases). The V and J ends lost 6 bases and 1 base respectively, with 9 bases between them. The CDR3 is 14 amino acids. Germline V gene data show CDR1 as MNHEY and CDR2 as SMNVEV (reference sequence). CDR3 protein: CASRHQGNTGELFF. The CDR3 coding sequence is TGTGCCAGCAGGCATCAGGGGAACACCGGGGAGCTGTTTTTT.

This sequence joins TRBV7-2 and TRBJ2-5; 9 nucleotides line up with TRBD2. V lost 5 bases to trimming and J lost 5 bases; unmatched junction nucleotides: 6. There are 14 residues in the CDR3. CDR1 and CDR2 from the germline V gene are SGHTA and FQGNSA. This chain's CDR3 is CASSRLAAGETQYF. The CDR3 DNA reads TGTGCCAGCAGCCGACTAGCGGCGGGGGAGACCCAGTACTTC.

This chain uses TRBV2 with TRBJ2-7; D is ambiguous. V was shortened by 4 bases and J by 3 bases, with 16 bases between the two germline ends. The CDR3 has 15 residues. Per germline, CDR1 SNHLY and CDR2 FYNNEI. CDR3 loop: CASSVEPRLNYEQYF. The CDR3 region has the DNA TGTGCCAGCAGTGTGGAGCCCAGACTGAACTACGAGCAGTACTTC.